The entry below gives a single TCR beta chain sequence along with its context. Trimming took 7 bases from V and 0 from J; bases not matched to a gene: 26. This CDR3 comprises 22 residues. Germline values: CDR1 LNHDA, CDR2 SQIVND (reference sequence). This sample stems from a study of blood T cell repertoires in COVID-19. Clones were read by immunoSEQ multiplex PCR, and TCRdb kept only the in-frame ones, dropping some. The sample lists approximately 240,000 clones; about 80% were seen once. The chain couples TRBV19 to TRBJ1-5; 8 bases align to TRBD1. The specimen was peripheral blood. This sequence originates from a woman aged 55-69 years with acute or convalescent COVID-19. DNA for the CDR3: TGTGCCAGTAAAGGGGGGACAGGTCATTGGGTGGAGAACTCTCATAGCAATCAGCCCCAGCATTTT. Translated: CASKGGTGHWVENSHSNQPQHF.